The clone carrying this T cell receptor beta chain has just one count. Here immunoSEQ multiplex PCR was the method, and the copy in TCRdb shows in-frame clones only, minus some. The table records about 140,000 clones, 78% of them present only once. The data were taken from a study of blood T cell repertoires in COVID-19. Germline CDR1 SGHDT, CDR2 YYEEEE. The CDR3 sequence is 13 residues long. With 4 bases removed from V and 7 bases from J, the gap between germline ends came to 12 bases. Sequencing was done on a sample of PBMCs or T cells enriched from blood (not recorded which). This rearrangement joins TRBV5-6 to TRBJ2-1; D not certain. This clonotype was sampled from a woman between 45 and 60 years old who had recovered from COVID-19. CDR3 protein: CASSPFSRNEQFF. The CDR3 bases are TGTGCCAGCAGCCCATTTAGCCGGAATGAGCAGTTCTTC.